This entry concerns a single TCR beta chain. The data originate from a study of blood T cell repertoires in COVID-19. The wider study: From the United States, Italy and Spain came samples of acute and convalescent COVID-19. PBMCs, B-cell-depleted T cells, or T cells provided the cDNA or gDNA that made up the material.

The V and J ends lost 5 bases and 6 bases, in that order; junction bases with no gene match: 7. Germline CDR1 SGHVS, CDR2 FQNEAQ. The CDR3 runs to 14 residues. In the original workflow: The assay estimated nucleated cells by amplifying reference gene primers. The table came from immunoSEQ multiplex PCR; TCRdb's copy has only in-frame clones and leaves some out. V and J calls and clone size are copied from that table; D and trimming were computed from the DNA. The profile covers fewer than 400,000 clones, with under 95% appearing a single time and under 20% taken by the ten largest. Grouping used clinical history reported by participants in a survey and questionnaire.

The receptor comes from a woman younger than 45 who had recovered from COVID-19. The rearrangement joins TRBV7-8 to TRBJ2-7, with 10 bases lining up with TRBD1. Sequencing used PBMCs or T cells enriched from blood (not recorded which). Here the CDR3 DNA reads TGTGCCAGCAGCCTAGGACAGGGGGGCTCCGAGCAGTACTTC. Residues: CASSLGQGGSEQYF.